The 25 T cell receptor beta chains below come from one sample, sequenced in a study of cytomegalovirus exposure and HLA in healthy donors. It was with 60 Vbeta and 13 Jbeta primers that the PCR ran. Clones were sequenced by immunoSEQ multiplex PCR, and TCRdb holds only the in-frame ones, with some missing. This table has about 200,000 clones, around 88% appearing once. Sequencing was carried out using PBMCs. These receptors were taken from a woman between 25 and 40 years old in good health and CMV-seronegative.

The chain employs TRBV13 and TRBJ2-1; 11 bases match TRBD2. There are 16 residues in the CDR3. V shed 5 bases, J shed 2 bases, and the junction held 5 bases outside the gene matches. Per germline, CDR1 PRHDT and CDR2 FYEKMQ (reference sequence). In DNA, the CDR3 is TGTGCCAGCAGCGCCCCTAGCGGGGGGACCTACAATGAGCAGTTCTTC. Translation gives CASSAPSGGTYNEQFF.

The chain couples TRBV6-1 to TRBJ1-3; D gene uncertain. V lost 2 bases and J 3 bases, leaving 8 bases between the germline ends. This CDR3 is 14 amino acids long. CDR1 MNHNS and CDR2 SASEGT come from the germline V gene. The CDR3 coding sequence is TGTGCCAGCAGTGAACGGTCGAGTGGAAACACCATATATTTT. Translation gives CASSERSSGNTIYF.

The chain carries TRBV5-1 and TRBJ1-1; a weak D match, TRBD1 (5 bases). V was cut by 4 bases and J by 1 base, with 11 bases left in between. CDR1 and CDR2 from the germline V gene are SGHRS and YFSETQ. The length of the CDR3 is 14 residues. The CDR3 DNA reads TGCGCCAGCAGCCTGGGACTCGGGAACACTGAAGCTTTCTTT. It is translated as CASSLGLGNTEAFF.

J is TRBJ2-5 and V is TRBV7-2; the D gene is possibly TRBD2 (6 bases). Germline V gene lookup returns CDR1 SGHTA and CDR2 FQGNSA. This CDR3 is built from 14 residues. V lost 5 bases and J lost 5, with 15 bases in between. The CDR3 spells CASSQARDMETQYF. The CDR3 nucleotides are TGTGCCAGCAGCCAAGCGCGGGATATGGAGACCCAGTACTTC.

The chain has TRBV19 and TRBJ2-5; no definite D call. This CDR3 has 13 residues. V was clipped by 5 bases and J by 5 bases, with 12 bases between them. Germline-derived CDR1 and CDR2 are LNHDA and SQIVND (reference sequence). CDR3 nucleotides: TGTGCCAGTAGTCAGCTGGGCCGCGAGACCCAGTACTTC. Translating it yields CASSQLGRETQYF.

V is TRBV27 and J is TRBJ2-1; possibly TRBD2 for D (6 bases). This CDR3 spans 15 amino acids. Trimming took 7 bases from V and 1 from J, leaving 14 bases between them. The germline V gene has CDR1 MNHEY and CDR2 SMNVEV (reference sequence). This chain's CDR3 is CASTPGVQSYNEQFF. CDR3 nucleotide sequence: TGTGCCAGCACCCCGGGGGTGCAGTCCTACAATGAGCAGTTCTTC.

The gene calls are TRBV19 and TRBJ1-5; D is perhaps TRBD1 (5 bases). The V gene's germline CDR1 is LNHDA and CDR2 SQIVND (reference sequence). Trimming shortened V by 10 bases and J by 4 bases, and 17 bases separated the two germline ends. The CDR3 has 14 residues. The CDR3 is CAIEAGQVNQPQHF. Here the CDR3 DNA reads TGTGCCATCGAGGCGGGGCAGGTTAATCAGCCCCAGCATTTT.

The CDR3 is CASSPTSSHEQFF. The CDR3 DNA sequence: TGTGCCAGCAGCCCGACTAGCAGCCATGAGCAGTTCTTC. The chain uses TRBV14 and TRBJ2-1; 7 bases map to TRBD2. The length of the CDR3 is 13 residues. The germline gives CDR1 SGHDN, CDR2 FVKESK. The V gene end was trimmed by 4 bases and the J gene end by 8 bases; junction bases not matched to a gene: 5.

This clone was seen once. The chain has TRBV2 and TRBJ1-2, with a tentative D call TRBD1 (6 bases). The CDR3 extends over 11 amino acids. V lost 7 bases to trimming and J lost 8 bases, with 11 bases between them. In germline, CDR1 is SNHLY, CDR2 FYNNEI. CDR3 protein: CASTRGGGYTF. CDR3 sequence (DNA): TGTGCCAGCACACGTGGGGGCGGCTACACCTTC.

The CDR3 nucleotides read TGTGCCAGCAGCTCACAGGGGGGCTTAACTGAAGCTTTCTTT. Encoded protein: CASSSQGGLTEAFF. The chain recombines TRBV7-6 with TRBJ1-1; 8 bases align to TRBD1. The germline V gene has CDR1 SGHVS and CDR2 FNYEAQ. This CDR3 is built from 14 residues. The J segment lost 5 bases and the V segment lost 4 bases, leaving 6 bases of the junction unmatched.

The chain is built from TRBV5-6 and TRBJ2-7; perhaps TRBD2 as D (7 bases). The germline V gene encodes CDR1 SGHDT and CDR2 YYEEEE. Trimming took off 4 bases at V and 0 bases at J, with 14 bases between the two ends. CDR3 length equals 15 residues. The CDR3 spells CASSGTLANSYEQYF. Written as DNA, the CDR3 is TGTGCCAGCAGCGGGACACTAGCGAACTCCTACGAGCAGTACTTC.

This chain uses TRBV5-1 with TRBJ2-7, with D maybe TRBD2 (6 bases). The germline V gene encodes CDR1 SGHRS and CDR2 YFSETQ. This CDR3 region has 14 residues. The V and J ends lost 6 bases and 9 bases respectively, with 22 bases between them. CDR3 loop: CASKDTGSLSSQYF. CDR3 DNA sequence: TGCGCCAGCAAAGATACCGGGAGCCTATCCTCGCAGTACTTC.

V gene TRBV10-3 combines with J gene TRBJ2-7; D is unclear. CDR3 size: 14 residues. Germline V CDR1 and CDR2: ENHRY, SYGVKD. The ends were cut back, 0 bases at V and 3 bases at J, with 9 bases in the middle. CDR3 sequence reads: CAISESPGYYEQYF. The CDR3 nucleotides read TGTGCCATCAGTGAGTCTCCGGGTTACTACGAGCAGTACTTC.

V and J are TRBV9 and TRBJ2-7; D may be TRBD1 (7 bases). The CDR3 length is 14 residues. The germline V gene has CDR1 SGDLS and CDR2 YYNGEE. The V end lost 1 base, the J end lost 2 bases, and 10 bases lay between the germline ends. The CDR3, as DNA: TGTGCCAGCAGCGTACAGGGGGGTCCCTACGAGCAGTACTTC. Amino acid sequence: CASSVQGGPYEQYF.

The chain recombines TRBV2 with TRBJ1-5, with no clear D. The germline gives CDR1 SNHLY, CDR2 FYNNEI. The CDR3 contains 13 residues. The germline V and J ends were trimmed by 7 bases and 2 bases, with 9 bases remaining between them. CDR3 loop: CASKREGNQPQHF. As DNA, the CDR3 is TGTGCCAGCAAAAGAGAAGGCAATCAGCCCCAGCATTTT. Drawing the rest from reference TRBV2 and TRBJ1-5, the complete variable domain is EPEVTQTPSHQVTQMGQEVILRCVPISNHLYFYWYRQILGQKVEFLVSFYNNEISEKSEIFDDQFSVERPDGSNFTLKIRSTKLEDSAMYFCASKREGNQPQHFGDGTRLSIL.

The rearrangement joins TRBV7-8 to TRBJ1-1, with TRBD1 matching over 9 bases. This CDR3 comprises 15 residues. The V gene end was trimmed by 5 bases and the J gene end by 0 bases; junction bases not matched to a gene: 4. Germline V lookup: CDR1 SGHVS, CDR2 FQNEAQ. In DNA form, the CDR3 reads TGTGCCAGCAGCCCGACAGGGGGTATGAACACTGAAGCTTTCTTT. Its protein product is CASSPTGGMNTEAFF.

The chain couples TRBV25-1 to TRBJ2-3; 11 nucleotides line up with TRBD2. The CDR3 contains 16 residues. Losses at the gene ends were 3 bases for V and 4 bases for J; bases not matched to a gene: 6. Germline lookup yields CDR1 MGHDK and CDR2 SYGVNS. CDR3 DNA sequence: TGTGCCAGCAGTGACCTTACTAGCGGGAGAGCAGATACGCAGTATTTT. This gives the protein CASSDLTSGRADTQYF.

This chain connects TRBV6-5 to TRBJ2-3; no firm D call. CDR1 is MNHEY, CDR2 SVGAGI, per germline. The CDR3 has 11 residues. With 5 bases removed from V and 5 bases from J, the gap between germline ends came to 5 bases. The CDR3: CASSGRDTQYF. CDR3 DNA sequence: TGTGCCAGCAGTGGTAGAGATACGCAGTATTTT.

This chain links TRBV9 with TRBJ2-1, with 9 bases matching TRBD2. Per germline, CDR1 SGDLS and CDR2 YYNGEE. Germline trimming cut 2 bases from V and 0 bases from J; bases unmatched to any gene: 3. There are 16 residues in the CDR3. The CDR3 nucleotides are TGTGCCAGCAGCGTTAGCGGGGGCCGCTCCTACAATGAGCAGTTCTTC. Translated: CASSVSGGRSYNEQFF.

This clone was picked up a small number of times. The chain joins TRBV6-1 to TRBJ1-1; 8 positions agree with TRBD1. V lost 3 bases and J lost 0; bases outside the gene matches: 3. The CDR3 sequence is 15 residues long. Germline loops: CDR1 MNHNS, CDR2 SASEGT. For the CDR3, the DNA is TGTGCCAGCAGTGACAGGGGGCTTATGAACACTGAAGCTTTCTTT. It yields the protein CASSDRGLMNTEAFF.

This chain links TRBV10-3 with TRBJ2-7; 8 nucleotides match TRBD1. The V and J ends lost 2 bases and 2 bases, in that order; junction bases with no gene match: 8. The CDR3 covers 16 residues. CDR1 and CDR2 (germline): ENHRY, SYGVKD. The CDR3, as DNA: TGTGCCATCAGTGAGCTAGAGGGACAGGCGGCCTACGAGCAGTACTTC. This gives the protein CAISELEGQAAYEQYF.

The V and J genes are TRBV7-9 and TRBJ2-1; TRBD2 agrees at 12 bases. The junction had 4 bases not matched to a gene; V was cut back by 4 bases and J by 6 bases. This CDR3 comprises 15 residues. Germline CDR1 and CDR2: SEHNR and FQNEAQ (reference sequence). CDR3 bases: TGTGCCAGCAGCTCCGGACTAGCGGGGAGCAATGAGCAGTTCTTC. It yields the protein CASSSGLAGSNEQFF.

CDR3 sequence: CASSSQGATLSPNEKLFF. The CDR3 DNA is TGTGCCAGCAGTTCCCAGGGGGCCACACTTAGTCCGAATGAAAAACTGTTTTTT. The chain employs TRBV28 and TRBJ1-4, with 8 nucleotides matching TRBD1. Per germline, CDR1 MDHEN and CDR2 SYDVKM. Losses at the gene ends were 4 bases for V and 5 bases for J; bases not matched to a gene: 15. The CDR3 sequence is 18 residues long. Looking up the rest from reference TRBV28 and TRBJ1-4 gives the full variable domain: DVKVTQSSRYLVKRTGEKVFLECVQDMDHENMFWYRQDPGLGLRLIYFSYDVKMKEKGDIPEGYSVSREKKERFSLILESASTNQTSMYLCASSSQGATLSPNEKLFFGSGTQLSVL.

The V gene is TRBV15, the J gene TRBJ1-3; the D is unclear. Trimming cost V 3 bases and J 0 bases, with 15 bases left between them. CDR1 and CDR2 (germline): LNHNV, YYDKDF (reference sequence). This CDR3 region has 17 residues. CDR3 nucleotide sequence: TGTGCCACCAGCAGCTGGTTGGAGCACTTCTCTGGAAACACCATATATTTT. It is translated as CATSSWLEHFSGNTIYF.

This chain links TRBV7-9 with TRBJ2-1, with 10 bases aligning to TRBD1. The CDR3 is 15 amino acids. The junction had 3 bases not matched to a gene; V was cut back by 1 base and J by 6 bases. The germline V gene encodes CDR1 SEHNR and CDR2 FQNEAQ (reference sequence). The CDR3 DNA sequence: TGTGCCAGCAGCTTAGGACAGGGGGCGGTCAATGAGCAGTTCTTC. Amino acid sequence: CASSLGQGAVNEQFF.